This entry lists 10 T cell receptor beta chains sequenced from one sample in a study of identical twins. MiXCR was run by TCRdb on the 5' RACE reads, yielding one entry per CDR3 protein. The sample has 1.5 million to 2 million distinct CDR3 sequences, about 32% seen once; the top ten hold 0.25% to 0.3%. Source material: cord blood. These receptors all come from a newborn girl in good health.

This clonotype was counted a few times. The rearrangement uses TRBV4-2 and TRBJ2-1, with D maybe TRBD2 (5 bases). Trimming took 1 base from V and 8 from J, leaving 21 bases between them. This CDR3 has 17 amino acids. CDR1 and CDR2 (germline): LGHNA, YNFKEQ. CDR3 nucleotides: TGTGCCAGCAGCCAAGTCCTTGTAGCGCGGAATGGCGATGAGCAGTTCTTC. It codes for CASSQVLVARNGDEQFF.

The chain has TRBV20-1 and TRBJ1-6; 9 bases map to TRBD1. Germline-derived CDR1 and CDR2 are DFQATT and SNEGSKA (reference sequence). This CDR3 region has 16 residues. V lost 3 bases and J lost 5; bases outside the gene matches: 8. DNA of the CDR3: TGCAGTGCTAGGGCCCGGGACAGGGCTCATAATTCACCCCTCCACTTT. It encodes CSARARDRAHNSPLHF.

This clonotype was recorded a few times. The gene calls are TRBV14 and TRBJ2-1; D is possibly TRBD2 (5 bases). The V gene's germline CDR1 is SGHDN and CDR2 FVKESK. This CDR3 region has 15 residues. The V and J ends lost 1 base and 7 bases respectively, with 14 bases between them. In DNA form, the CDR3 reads TGTGCCAGCAGCCAAGGAGGGTTTCGTGGGAATGAGCAGTTCTTC. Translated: CASSQGGFRGNEQFF.

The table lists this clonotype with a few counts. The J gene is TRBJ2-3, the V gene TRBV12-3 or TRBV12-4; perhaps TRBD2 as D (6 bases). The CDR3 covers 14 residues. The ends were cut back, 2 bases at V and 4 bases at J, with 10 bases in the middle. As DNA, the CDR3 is TGTGCCAGCAGTTTAAGTAGGAGGGCAGATACGCAGTATTTT. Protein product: CASSLSRRADTQYF.

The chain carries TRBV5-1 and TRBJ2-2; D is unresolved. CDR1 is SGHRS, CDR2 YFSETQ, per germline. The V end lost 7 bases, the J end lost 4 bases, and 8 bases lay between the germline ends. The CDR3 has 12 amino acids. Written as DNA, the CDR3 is TGCGCCAGCGTGGGCGGCACCGGGGAGCTGTTTTTT. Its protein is CASVGGTGELFF.

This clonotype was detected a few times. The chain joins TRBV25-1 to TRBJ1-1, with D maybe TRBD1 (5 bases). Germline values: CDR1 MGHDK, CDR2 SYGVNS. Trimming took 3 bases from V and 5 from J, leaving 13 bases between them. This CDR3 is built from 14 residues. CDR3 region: CASSESGGGTEAFF. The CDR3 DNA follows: TGTGCCAGCAGTGAGTCAGGCGGGGGGACTGAAGCTTTCTTT.

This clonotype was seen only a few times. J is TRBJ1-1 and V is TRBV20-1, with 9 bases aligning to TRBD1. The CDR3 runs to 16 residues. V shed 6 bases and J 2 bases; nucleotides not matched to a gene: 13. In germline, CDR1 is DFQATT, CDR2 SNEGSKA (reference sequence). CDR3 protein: CSAFFRTGAKNTEAFF. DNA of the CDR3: TGCAGTGCCTTCTTCCGGACAGGGGCGAAAAACACTGAAGCTTTCTTT.

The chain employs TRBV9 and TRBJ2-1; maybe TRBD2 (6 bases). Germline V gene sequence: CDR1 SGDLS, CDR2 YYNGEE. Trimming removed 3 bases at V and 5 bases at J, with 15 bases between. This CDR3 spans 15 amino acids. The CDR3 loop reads CASSEKRVGDNEQFF. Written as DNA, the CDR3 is TGTGCCAGCAGCGAGAAGCGGGTGGGAGACAATGAGCAGTTCTTC.

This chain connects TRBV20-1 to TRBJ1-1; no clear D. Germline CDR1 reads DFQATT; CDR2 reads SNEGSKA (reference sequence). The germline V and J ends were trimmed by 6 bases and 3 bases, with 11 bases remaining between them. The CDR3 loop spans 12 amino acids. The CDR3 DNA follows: TGCAGTGCCTCTCGAGGGTACACTGAAGCTTTCTTT. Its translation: CSASRGYTEAFF.

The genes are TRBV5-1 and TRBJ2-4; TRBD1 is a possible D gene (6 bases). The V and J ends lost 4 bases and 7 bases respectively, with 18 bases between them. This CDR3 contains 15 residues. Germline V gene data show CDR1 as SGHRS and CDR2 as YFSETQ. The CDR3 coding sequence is TGCGCCAGCAGCGAAAGACAGGTTCCCGGGAACATTCAGTACTTC. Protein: CASSERQVPGNIQYF.